This T cell receptor beta chain appears in the sequencing data of a study of response to subunit inactivated influenza vaccine. Study results and caveats: T cells newly recruited by each seasonal influenza vaccination are few, the authors suggested.

This CDR3 is 14 amino acids long. CDR1 is MNHEY and CDR2 is SMNVEV in the germline V gene (reference sequence). TCRdb re-derived calls from the RT-PCR reads in MiXCR, one entry per CDR3 protein. This table holds about 530,000 distinct CDR3 sequences, 12% found once. Worth noting for this clonotype: Its antigen is still unknown. Its ends do not fully match the called genes, so a read error is possible.

V gene TRBV27 combines with J gene TRBJ1-1; perhaps TRBD1 as D (5 bases). This clonotype originated in a man aged 50-59 years who received an inactivated influenza vaccine. The input for sequencing was PBMCs from blood, taken on the day of vaccination. CDR3: CASSLYAGRTEALF. The DNA of the CDR3 is TGTGCTAGCAGTTTATACGCAGGGAGAACTGAAGCTTTGTTT.